The subject of this entry is one T cell receptor beta chain. Its antigen is unidentified. CDR3 length: 16 amino acids. Trimming pared 5 bases from V and 0 bases from J, leaving 14 bases between. Looked up from germline, CDR1 is SGHAT and CDR2 is FQDESV (reference sequence). The data are from a study of cytomegalovirus exposure and HLA in healthy donors. Study conclusions and caveats: Association of around 17,000 TCR beta sequences with HLA alleles was found at 0.05 false discovery rate in a later analysis.

The primer mix had 60 Vbeta and 13 Jbeta primers. Clones were read by immunoSEQ multiplex PCR, and TCRdb kept only the in-frame ones, dropping some. The profile shows around 130,000 clones, around three quarters of them singletons. Healthy bone marrow donors supplied every sample. Specimen: PBMCs. The J gene is TRBJ1-3, the V gene TRBV11-1, with TRBD1 as a possible D gene (6 bases). This TCR derives from a man between 18 and 35 years old in good health and CMV-seronegative. As DNA, the CDR3 is TGTGCCAGCAGCAACGGACAGACCAGCTCTGGAAACACCATATATTTT. This sequence encodes CASSNGQTSSGNTIYF.